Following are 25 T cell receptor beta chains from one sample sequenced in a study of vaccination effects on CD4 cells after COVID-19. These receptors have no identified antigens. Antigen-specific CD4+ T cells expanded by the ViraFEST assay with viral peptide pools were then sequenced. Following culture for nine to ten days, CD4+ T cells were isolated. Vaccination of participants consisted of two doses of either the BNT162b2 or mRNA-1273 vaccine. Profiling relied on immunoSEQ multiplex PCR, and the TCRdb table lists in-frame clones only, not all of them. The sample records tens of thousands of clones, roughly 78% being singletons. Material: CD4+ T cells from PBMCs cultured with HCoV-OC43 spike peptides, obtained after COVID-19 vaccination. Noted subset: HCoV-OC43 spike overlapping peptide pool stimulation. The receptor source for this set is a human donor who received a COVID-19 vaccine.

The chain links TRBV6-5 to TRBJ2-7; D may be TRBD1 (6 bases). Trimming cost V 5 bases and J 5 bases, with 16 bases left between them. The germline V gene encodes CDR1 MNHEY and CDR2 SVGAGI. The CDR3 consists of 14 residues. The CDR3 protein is CASSRRDNKDEQYV. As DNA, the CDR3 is TGTGCCAGCAGTCGCCGGGACAATAAGGACGAGCAGTACGTC.

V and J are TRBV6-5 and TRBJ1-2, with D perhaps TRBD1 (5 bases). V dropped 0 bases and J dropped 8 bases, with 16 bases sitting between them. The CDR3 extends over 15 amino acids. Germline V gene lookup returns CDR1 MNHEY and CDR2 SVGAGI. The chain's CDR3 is CASSYSMDGGGGYTF. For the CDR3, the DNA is TGTGCCAGCAGTTACTCGATGGATGGGGGAGGGGGCTACACCTTC.

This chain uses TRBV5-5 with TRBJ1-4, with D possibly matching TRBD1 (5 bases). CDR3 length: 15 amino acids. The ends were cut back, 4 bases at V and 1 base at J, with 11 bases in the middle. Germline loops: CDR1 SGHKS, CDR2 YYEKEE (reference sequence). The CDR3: CASSLDGGTNEKLFF. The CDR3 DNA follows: TGTGCCAGCAGCCTGGACGGGGGAACTAATGAAAAACTGTTTTTT.

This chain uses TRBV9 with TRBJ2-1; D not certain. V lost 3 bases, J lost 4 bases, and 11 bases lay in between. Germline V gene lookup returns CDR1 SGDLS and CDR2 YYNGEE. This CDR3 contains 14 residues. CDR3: CASSALGEYNEQFF. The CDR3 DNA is TGTGCCAGCAGCGCCCTAGGAGAATACAATGAGCAGTTCTTC.

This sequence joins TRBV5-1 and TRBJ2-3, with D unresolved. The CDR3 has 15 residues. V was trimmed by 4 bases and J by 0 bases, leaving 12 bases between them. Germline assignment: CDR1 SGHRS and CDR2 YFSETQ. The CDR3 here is CASSDKTPSTDTQYF. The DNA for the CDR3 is TGCGCCAGCAGCGATAAAACACCGAGCACAGATACGCAGTATTTT.

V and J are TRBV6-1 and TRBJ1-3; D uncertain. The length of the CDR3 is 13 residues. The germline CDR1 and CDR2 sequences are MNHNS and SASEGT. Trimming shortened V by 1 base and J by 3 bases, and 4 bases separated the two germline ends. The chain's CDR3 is CASSEGGGNTIYF. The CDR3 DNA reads TGTGCCAGCAGTGAAGGGGGTGGAAACACCATATATTTT.

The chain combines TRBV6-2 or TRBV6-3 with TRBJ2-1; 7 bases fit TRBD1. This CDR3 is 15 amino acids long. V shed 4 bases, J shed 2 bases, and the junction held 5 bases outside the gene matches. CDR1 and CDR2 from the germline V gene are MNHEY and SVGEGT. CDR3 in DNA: TGTGCCAGCAGTTTCGGGACAGCGGCCTACAATGAGCAGTTCTTC. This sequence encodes CASSFGTAAYNEQFF.

CDR3 nucleotide sequence: TGTGCCAGCACAAAGACAGGGGGTTATGAGCAGTTCTTC. As protein: CASTKTGGYEQFF. This chain joins TRBV6-5 and TRBJ2-1; 9 bases align to TRBD1. From germline, CDR1 is MNHEY and CDR2 SVGAGI. CDR3 length: 13 residues. Germline trimming cut 7 bases from V and 8 bases from J; bases unmatched to any gene: 6.

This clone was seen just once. CDR3 DNA: TGTGCCAGCTCACCTGGACAGGGGGCCGCTTACGAGCAGTACGTC. Its translation: CASSPGQGAAYEQYV. The chain couples TRBV18 to TRBJ2-7, with 11 bases aligning to TRBD1. The CDR3 totals 15 residues. Germline CDR1 is KGHSH and CDR2 is LQKENI. The junction had 5 bases not matched to a gene; V was cut back by 3 bases and J by 4 bases.

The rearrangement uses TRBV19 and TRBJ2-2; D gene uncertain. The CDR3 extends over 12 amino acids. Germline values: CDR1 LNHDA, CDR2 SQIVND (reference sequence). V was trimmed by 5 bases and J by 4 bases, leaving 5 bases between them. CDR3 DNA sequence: TGTGCCAGTAGTTCACCCACCGGGGAGCTGTTTTTT. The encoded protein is CASSSPTGELFF. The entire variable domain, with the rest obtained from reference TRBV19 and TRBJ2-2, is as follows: DGGITQSPKYLFRKEGQNVTLSCEQNLNHDAMYWYRQDPGQGLRLIYYSQIVNDFQKGDIAEGYSVSREKKESFPLTVTSAQKNPTAFYLCASSSPTGELFFGEGSRLTVL.

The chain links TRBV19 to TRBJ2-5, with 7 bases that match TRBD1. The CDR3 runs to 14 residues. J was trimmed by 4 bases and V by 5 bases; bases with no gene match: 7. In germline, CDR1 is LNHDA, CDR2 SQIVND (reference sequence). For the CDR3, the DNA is TGTGCCAGTAGTGGGGGACAGTTTGGAGAGACCCAGTACTTC. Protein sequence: CASSGGQFGETQYF.

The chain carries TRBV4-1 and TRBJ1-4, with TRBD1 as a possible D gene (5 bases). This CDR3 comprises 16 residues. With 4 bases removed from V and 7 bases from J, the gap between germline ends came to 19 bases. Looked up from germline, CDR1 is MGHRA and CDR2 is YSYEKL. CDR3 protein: CASSPLQTASGEKLFF. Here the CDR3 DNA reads TGCGCCAGCAGCCCGCTTCAGACAGCTTCAGGTGAAAAACTGTTTTTT.

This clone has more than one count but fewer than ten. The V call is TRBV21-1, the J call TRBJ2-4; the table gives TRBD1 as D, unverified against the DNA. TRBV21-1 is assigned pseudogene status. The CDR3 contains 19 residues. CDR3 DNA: TGTGCCAGCAGCAAAGAACCCGGGACAGGGGGAATCACCAAAAACATTCAGTACTTC. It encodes CASSKEPGTGGITKNIQYF.

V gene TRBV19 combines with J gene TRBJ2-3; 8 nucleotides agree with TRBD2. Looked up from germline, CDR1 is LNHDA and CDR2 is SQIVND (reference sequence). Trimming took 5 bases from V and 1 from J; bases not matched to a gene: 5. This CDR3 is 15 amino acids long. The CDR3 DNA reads TGTGCCAGTAGTCCGGGGGGGGCGGGCACAGATACGCAGTATTTT. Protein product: CASSPGGAGTDTQYF.

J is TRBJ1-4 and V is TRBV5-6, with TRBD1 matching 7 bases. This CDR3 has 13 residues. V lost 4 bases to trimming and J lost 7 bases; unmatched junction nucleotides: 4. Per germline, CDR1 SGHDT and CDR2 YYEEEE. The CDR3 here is CASSEGTVEKLFF. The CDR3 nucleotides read TGTGCCAGCAGCGAGGGGACAGTTGAAAAACTGTTTTTT.

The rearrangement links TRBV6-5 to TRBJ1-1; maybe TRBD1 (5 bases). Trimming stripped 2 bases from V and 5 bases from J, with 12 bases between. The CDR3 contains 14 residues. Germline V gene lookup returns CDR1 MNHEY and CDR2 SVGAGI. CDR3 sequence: CASSYGGVGTEAFF. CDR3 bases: TGTGCCAGCAGTTACGGGGGGGTCGGTACTGAAGCTTTCTTT.

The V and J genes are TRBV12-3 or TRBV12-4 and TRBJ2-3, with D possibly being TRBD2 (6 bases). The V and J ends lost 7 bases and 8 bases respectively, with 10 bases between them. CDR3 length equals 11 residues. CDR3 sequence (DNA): TGTGCCAGCACCCTGGGGGGTACGCAGTATTTT. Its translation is CASTLGGTQYF.

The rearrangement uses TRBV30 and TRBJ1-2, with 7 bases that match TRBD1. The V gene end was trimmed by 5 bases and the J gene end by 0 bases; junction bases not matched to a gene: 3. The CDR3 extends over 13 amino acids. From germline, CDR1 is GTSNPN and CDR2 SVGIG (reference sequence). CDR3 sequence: CAWAGQTNYGYTF. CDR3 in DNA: TGTGCCTGGGCGGGACAGACTAACTATGGCTACACCTTC.

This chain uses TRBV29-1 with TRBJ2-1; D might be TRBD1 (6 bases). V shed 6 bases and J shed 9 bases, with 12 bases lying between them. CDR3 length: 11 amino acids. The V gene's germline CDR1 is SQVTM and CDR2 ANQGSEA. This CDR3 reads CSVDRGSEQFF. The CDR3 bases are TGCAGCGTGGACAGAGGAAGTGAGCAGTTCTTC.

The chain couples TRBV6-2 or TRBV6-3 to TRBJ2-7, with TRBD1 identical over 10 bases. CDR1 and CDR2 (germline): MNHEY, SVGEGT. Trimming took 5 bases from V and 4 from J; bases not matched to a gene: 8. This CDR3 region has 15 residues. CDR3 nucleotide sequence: TGTGCCAGCAGTAACCTCCGGGACAGGGGATACGAGCAGTACGTC. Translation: CASSNLRDRGYEQYV.

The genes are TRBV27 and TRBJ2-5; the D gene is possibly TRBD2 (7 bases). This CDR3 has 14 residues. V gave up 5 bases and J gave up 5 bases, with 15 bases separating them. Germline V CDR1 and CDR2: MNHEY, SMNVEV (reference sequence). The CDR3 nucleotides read TGTGCCAGCAGTCCTTGGGGGGGCCGTGAGACCCAGTACTTC. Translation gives CASSPWGGRETQYF.

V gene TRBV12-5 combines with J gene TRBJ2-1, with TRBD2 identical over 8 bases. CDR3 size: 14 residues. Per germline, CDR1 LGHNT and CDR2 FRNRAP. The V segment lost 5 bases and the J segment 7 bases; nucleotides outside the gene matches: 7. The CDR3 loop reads CASGLKRGSNEQFF. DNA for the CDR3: TGTGCTAGTGGTCTCAAGCGGGGGAGTAATGAGCAGTTCTTC.

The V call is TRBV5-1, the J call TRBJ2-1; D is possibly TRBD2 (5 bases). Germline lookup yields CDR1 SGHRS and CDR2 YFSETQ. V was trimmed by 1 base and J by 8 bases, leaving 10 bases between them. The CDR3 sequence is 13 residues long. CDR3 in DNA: TGCGCCAGCAGCTTGCGGCTAGCCCATGAGCAGTTCTTC. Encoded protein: CASSLRLAHEQFF.

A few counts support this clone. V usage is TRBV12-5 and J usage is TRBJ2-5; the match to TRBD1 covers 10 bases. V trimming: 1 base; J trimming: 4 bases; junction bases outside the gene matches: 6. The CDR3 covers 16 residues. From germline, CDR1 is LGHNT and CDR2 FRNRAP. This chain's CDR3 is CASGLGDRGSLETQYF. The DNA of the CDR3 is TGTGCTAGTGGTTTGGGGGACAGGGGTTCTTTAGAGACCCAGTACTTC. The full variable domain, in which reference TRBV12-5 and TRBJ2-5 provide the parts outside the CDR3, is DARVTQTPRHKVTEMGQEVTMRCQPILGHNTVFWYRQTMMQGLELLAYFRNRAPLDDSGMPKDRFSAEMPDATLATLKIQPSEPRDSAVYFCASGLGDRGSLETQYFGPGTRLLVL.

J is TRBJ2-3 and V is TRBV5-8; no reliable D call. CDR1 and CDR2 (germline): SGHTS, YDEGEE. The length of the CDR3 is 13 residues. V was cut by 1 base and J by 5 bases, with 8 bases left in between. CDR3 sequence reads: CASSLFGLDTQYF. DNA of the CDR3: TGTGCCAGCAGCTTGTTTGGCTTAGATACGCAGTATTTT.